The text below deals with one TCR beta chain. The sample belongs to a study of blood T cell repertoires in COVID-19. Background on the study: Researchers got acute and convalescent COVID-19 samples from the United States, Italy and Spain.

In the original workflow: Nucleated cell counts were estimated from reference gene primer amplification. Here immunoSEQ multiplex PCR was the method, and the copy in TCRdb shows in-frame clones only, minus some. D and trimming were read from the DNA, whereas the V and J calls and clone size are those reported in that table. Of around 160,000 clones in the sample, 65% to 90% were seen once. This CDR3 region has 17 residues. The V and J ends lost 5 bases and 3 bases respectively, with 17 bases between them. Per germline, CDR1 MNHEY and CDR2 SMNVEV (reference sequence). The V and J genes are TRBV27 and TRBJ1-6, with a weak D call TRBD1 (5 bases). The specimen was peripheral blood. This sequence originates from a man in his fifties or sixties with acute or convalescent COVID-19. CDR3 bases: TGTGCCAGCAGTGCCCAGCAGGGCCGGAACTATAATTCACCCCTCCACTTT. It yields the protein CASSAQQGRNYNSPLHF.